This passage covers 4 T cell receptor beta chains from one sample sequenced in a study of blood T cell repertoires in COVID-19. TCRdb's table, derived via immunoSEQ multiplex PCR, lists solely in-frame clones and lacks some. The data hold 150,000 to 200,000 clones, with roughly 79% observed a single time. Sample: peripheral blood. The receptors were gathered from a woman aged 70-85 years with acute or convalescent COVID-19.

The chain employs TRBV5-1 and TRBJ2-1; 10 nucleotides line up with TRBD2. Trimming cost V 4 bases and J 4 bases; bases outside gene matches: 11. The CDR3 covers 17 residues. Germline V gene sequence: CDR1 SGHRS, CDR2 YFSETQ. CDR3 residues: CASSQMVAGGMYNEQFF. The CDR3 DNA sequence: TGCGCCAGCAGCCAAATGGTAGCGGGAGGCATGTACAATGAGCAGTTCTTC.

The chain has TRBV24-1 and TRBJ2-2; tentative D call: TRBD1 (6 bases). The CDR3 spans 17 residues. Per the germline V gene, CDR1 is KGHDR and CDR2 is SFDVKD. The ends were cut back, 5 bases at V and 5 bases at J, with 20 bases in the middle. The chain's CDR3 is CATSGKPRDTTTGELFF. The CDR3 bases are TGTGCCACCAGTGGTAAACCCCGGGACACAACAACCGGGGAGCTGTTTTTT.

The V gene is TRBV6-4, the J gene TRBJ2-1; 11 bases fit TRBD1. This CDR3 has 15 residues. V shed 3 bases, J shed 5 bases, and the junction held 3 bases outside the gene matches. The V gene's germline CDR1 is MRHNA and CDR2 SNTAGT. CDR3 protein: CASSDPGQGDNEQFF. In DNA, the CDR3 is TGTGCCAGCAGTGATCCGGGACAGGGGGACAATGAGCAGTTCTTC.

V usage is TRBV20-1 and J usage is TRBJ2-3; the D is unclear. Per the germline V gene, CDR1 is DFQATT and CDR2 is SNEGSKA (reference sequence). The CDR3 is 13 residues long. The ends were cut back, 3 bases at V and 2 bases at J, with 9 bases in the middle. The CDR3 here is CSASWAYTDTQYF. The CDR3 bases are TGCAGTGCTAGTTGGGCCTACACAGATACGCAGTATTTT.